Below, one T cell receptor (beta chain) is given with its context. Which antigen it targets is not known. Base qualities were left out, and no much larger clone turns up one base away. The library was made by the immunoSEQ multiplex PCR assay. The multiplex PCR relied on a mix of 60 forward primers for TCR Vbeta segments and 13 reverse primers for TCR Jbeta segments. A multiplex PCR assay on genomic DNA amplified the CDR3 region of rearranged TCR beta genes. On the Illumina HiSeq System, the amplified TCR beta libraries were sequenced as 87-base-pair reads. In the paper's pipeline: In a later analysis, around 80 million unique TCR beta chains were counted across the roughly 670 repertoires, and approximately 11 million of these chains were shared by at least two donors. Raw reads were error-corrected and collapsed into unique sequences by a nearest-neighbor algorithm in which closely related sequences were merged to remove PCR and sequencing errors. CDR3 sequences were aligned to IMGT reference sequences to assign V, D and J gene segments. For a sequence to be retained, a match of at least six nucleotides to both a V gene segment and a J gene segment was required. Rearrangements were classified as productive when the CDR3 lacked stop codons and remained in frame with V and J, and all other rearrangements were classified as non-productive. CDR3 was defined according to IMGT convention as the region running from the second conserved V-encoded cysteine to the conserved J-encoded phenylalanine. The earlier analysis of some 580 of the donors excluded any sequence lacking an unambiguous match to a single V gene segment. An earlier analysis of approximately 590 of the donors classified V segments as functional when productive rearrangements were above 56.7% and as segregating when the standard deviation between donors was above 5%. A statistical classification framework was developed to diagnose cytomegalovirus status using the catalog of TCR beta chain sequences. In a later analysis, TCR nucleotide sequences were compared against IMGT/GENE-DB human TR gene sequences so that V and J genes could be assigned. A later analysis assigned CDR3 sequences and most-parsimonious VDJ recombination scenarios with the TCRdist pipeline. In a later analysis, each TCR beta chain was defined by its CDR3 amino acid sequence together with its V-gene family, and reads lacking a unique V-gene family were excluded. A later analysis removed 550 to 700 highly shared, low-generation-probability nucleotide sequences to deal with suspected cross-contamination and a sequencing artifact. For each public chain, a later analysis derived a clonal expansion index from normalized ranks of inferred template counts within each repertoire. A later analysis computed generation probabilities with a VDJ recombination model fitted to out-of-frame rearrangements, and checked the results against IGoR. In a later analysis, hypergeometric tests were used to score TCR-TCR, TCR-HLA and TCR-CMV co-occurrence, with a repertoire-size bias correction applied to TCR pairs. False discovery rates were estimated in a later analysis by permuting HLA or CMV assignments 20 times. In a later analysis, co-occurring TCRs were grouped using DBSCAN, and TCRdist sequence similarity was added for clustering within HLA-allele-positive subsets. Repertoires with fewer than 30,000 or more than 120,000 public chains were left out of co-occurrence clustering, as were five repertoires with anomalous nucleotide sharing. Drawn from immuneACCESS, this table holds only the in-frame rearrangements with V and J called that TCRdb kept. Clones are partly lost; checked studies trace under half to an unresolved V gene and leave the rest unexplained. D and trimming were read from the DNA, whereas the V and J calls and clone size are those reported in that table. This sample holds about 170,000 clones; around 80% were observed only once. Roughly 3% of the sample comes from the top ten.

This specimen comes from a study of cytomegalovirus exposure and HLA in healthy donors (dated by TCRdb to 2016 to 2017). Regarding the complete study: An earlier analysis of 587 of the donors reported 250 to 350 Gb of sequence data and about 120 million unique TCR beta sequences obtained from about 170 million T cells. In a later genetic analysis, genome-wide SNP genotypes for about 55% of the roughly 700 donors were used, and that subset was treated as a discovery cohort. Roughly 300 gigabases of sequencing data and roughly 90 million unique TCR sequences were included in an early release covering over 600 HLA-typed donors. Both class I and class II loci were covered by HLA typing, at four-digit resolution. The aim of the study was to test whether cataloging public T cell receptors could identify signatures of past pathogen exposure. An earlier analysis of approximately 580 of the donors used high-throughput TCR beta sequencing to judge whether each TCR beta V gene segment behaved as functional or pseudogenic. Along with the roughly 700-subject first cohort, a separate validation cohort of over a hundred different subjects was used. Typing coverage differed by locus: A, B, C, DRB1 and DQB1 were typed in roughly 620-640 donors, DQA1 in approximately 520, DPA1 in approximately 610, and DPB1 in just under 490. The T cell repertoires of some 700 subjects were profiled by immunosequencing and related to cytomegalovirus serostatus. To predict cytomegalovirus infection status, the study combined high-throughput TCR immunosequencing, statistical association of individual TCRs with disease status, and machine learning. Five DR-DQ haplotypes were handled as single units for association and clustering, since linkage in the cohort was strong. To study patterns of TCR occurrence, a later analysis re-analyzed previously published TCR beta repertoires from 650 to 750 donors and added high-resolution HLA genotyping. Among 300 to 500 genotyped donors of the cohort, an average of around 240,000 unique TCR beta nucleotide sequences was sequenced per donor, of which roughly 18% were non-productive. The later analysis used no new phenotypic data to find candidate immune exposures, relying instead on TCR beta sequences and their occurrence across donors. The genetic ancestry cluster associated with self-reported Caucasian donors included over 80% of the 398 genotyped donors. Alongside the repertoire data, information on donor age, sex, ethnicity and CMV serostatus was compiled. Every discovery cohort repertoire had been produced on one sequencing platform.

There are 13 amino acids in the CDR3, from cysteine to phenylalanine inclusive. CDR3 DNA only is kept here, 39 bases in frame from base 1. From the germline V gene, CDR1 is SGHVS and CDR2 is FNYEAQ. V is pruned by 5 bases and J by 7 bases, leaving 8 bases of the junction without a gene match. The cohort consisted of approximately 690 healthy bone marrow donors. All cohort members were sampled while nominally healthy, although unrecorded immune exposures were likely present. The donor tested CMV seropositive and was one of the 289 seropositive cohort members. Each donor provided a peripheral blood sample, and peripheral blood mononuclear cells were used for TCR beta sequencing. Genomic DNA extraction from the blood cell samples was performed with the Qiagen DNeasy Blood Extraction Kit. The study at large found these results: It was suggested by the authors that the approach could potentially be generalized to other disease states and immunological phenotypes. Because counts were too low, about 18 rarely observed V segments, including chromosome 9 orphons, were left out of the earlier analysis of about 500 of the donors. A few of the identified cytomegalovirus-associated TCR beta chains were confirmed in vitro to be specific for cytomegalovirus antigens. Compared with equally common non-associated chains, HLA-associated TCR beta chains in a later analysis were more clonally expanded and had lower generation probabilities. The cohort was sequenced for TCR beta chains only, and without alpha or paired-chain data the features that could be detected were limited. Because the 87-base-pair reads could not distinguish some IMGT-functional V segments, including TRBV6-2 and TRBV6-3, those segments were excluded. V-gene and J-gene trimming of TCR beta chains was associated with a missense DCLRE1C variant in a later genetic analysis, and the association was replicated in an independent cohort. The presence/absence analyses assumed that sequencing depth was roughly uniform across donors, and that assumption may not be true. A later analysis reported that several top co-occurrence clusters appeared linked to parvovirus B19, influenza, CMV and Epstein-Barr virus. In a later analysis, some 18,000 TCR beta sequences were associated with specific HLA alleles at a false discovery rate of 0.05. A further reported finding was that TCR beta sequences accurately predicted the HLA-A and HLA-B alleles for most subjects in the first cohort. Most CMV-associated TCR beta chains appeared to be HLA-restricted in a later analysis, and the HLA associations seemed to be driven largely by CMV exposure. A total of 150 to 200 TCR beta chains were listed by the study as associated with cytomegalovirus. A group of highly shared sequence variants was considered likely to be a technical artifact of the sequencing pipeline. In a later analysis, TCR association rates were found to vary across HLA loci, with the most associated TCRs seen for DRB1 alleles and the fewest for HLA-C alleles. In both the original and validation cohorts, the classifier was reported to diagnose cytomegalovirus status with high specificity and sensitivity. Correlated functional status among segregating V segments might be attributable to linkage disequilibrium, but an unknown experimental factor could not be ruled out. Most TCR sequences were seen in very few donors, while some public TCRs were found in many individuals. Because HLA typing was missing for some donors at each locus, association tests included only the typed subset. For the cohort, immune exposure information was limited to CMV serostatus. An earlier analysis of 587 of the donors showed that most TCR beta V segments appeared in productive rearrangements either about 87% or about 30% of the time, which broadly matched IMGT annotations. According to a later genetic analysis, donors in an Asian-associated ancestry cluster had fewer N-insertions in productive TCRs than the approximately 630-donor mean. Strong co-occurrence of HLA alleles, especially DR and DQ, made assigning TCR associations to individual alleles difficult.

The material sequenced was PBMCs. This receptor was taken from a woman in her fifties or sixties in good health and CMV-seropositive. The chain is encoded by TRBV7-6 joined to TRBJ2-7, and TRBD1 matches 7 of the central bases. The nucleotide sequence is TGTGCCAGCAGCAACACCGGGACAGCTGAGCAGTACTTC. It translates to CASSNTGTAEQYF.